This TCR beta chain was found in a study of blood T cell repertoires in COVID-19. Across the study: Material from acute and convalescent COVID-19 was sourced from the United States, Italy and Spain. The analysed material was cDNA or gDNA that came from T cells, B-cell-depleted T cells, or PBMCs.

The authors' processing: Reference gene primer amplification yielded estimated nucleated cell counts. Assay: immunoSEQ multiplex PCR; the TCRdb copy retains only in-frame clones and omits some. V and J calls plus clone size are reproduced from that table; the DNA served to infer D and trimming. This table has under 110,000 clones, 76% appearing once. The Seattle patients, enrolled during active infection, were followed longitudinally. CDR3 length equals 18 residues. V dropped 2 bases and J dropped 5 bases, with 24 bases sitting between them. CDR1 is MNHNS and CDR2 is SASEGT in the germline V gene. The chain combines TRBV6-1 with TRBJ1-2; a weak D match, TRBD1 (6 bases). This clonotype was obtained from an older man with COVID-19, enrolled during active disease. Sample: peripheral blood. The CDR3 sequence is CASSELVGQPTIGYGYTF. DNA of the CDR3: TGTGCCAGCAGTGAATTAGTCGGACAGCCAACAATAGGGTATGGCTACACCTTC.